Presented here are 3 T cell receptor beta chains from one specimen sequenced in a study of Graves' ophthalmopathy and Graves' hyperthyroidism. As the template, RNA transcripts were used to amplify TCR beta CDR3 regions. First-round RT-PCR used HTBI primers; second-round multiplex PCR followed. TCRdb re-analysed the multiplex PCR reads in MiXCR, keeping a single row per CDR3 protein. The profile covers some 240,000 distinct CDR3 sequences, with around 42% appearing a single time and about 45% taken by the ten largest. Specimen: peripheral blood. These receptors were collected from an adult man with Graves' ophthalmopathy.

This rearrangement joins TRBV7-8 to TRBJ2-2; D is uncertain. CDR1 and CDR2 (germline): SGHVS, FQNEAQ. The CDR3 loop spans 14 amino acids. The ends were cut back, 4 bases at V and 1 base at J, with 7 bases in the middle. DNA of the CDR3: TGTGCCAGCAGCTCCGAGCTGAACACCGGGGAGCTGTTTTTT. Amino acid sequence: CASSSELNTGELFF. Drawing the rest from reference TRBV7-8 and TRBJ2-2, the complete variable domain is GAGVSQSPRYKVAKRGQDVALRCDPISGHVSLFWYQQALGQGPEFLTYFQNEAQLDKSGLPSDRFFAERPEGSVSTLKIQRTQQEDSAVYLCASSSELNTGELFFGEGSRLTVL.

This clonotype appeared many times. This chain uses TRBV19 with TRBJ2-7; weak D call: TRBD1 (6 bases). The V end was cut by 2 bases, the J end by 0 bases, with 20 bases between. This CDR3 has 18 residues. CDR1 and CDR2 (germline): LNHDA, SQIVND (reference sequence). The CDR3 protein is CASSITHSGQPSSYEQYF. CDR3 in DNA: TGTGCCAGTAGTATAACACACTCCGGACAGCCGAGCTCCTACGAGCAGTACTTC.

The chain couples TRBV3-1 to TRBJ2-5; 11 positions match TRBD2. The germline V gene has CDR1 LGHDT and CDR2 YNNKEL (reference sequence). The trim removed 4 bases at V and 5 bases at J, leaving 12 bases unmatched. This CDR3 comprises 17 residues. In DNA form, the CDR3 reads TGTGCCAGCAGCCCACTAGCGGGAGTCGGTCTGGTGGAGACCCAGTACTTC. Protein product: CASSPLAGVGLVETQYF.